This record concerns one T cell receptor beta chain sequence. Its target is unknown. This entry belongs to a study of T cell responses to AZD1222 COVID-19 vaccine. Study findings and constraints: Repertoire samples came only from after the peak T cell response.

Sequencing was performed with immunoSEQ multiplex PCR; in TCRdb, only in-frame clones are kept and a portion is missing. Of 75,000 to 95,000 clones in the sample, around 83% were seen once. The source material was peripheral blood, sampled on day 0 of AZD1222 vaccination. This TCR derives from an adult in good health.

The CDR3: CSAAQGTNTEAFF. The CDR3 region has the DNA TGCAGCGCCGCACAGGGGACGAACACTGAAGCTTTCTTT. The chain employs TRBV29-1 and TRBJ1-1; TRBD1 agrees at 7 bases. Germline V gene data show CDR1 as SQVTM and CDR2 as ANQGSEA. The CDR3 runs to 13 residues. J gave up 1 base and V 7 bases, and 6 bases lay outside the gene matches.